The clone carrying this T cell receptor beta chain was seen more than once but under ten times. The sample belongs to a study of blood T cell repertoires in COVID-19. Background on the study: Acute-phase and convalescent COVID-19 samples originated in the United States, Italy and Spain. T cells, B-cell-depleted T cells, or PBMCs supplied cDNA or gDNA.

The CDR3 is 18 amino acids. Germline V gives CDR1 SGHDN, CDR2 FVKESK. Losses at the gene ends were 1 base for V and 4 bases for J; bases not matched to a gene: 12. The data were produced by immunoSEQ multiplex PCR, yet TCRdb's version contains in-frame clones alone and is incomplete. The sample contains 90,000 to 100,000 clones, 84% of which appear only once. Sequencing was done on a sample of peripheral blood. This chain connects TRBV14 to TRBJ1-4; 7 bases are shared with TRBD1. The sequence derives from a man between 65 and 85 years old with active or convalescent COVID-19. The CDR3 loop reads CASSQGNRGRGINEKLFF. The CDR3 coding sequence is TGTGCCAGCAGCCAAGGGAACAGGGGAAGAGGGATTAATGAAAAACTGTTTTTT.